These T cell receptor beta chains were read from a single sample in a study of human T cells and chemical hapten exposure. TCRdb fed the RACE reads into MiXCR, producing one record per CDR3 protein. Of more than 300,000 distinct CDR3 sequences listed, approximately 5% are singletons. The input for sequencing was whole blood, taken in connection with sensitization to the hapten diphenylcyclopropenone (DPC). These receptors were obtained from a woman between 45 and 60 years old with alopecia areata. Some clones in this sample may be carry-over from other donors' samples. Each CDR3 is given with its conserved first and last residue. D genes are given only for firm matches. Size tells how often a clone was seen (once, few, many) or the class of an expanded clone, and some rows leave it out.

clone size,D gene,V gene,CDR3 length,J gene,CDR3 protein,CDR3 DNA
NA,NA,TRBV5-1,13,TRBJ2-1,CASDQVGPSEQFF,TGCGCCAGCGACCAGGTCGGTCCCAGTGAGCAGTTCTTC
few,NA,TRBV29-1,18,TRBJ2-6,CSALSWPMTTSGANVLTF,TGCAGCGCGTTGTCATGGCCTATGACGACCTCTGGGGCCAACGTCCTGACTTTC
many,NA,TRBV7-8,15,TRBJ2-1,CASSLRDPAYNEQFF,TGTGCCAGCAGCTTGAGGGACCCGGCCTACAATGAGCAGTTCTTC
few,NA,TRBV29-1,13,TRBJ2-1,CSVRADEHNEQFF,TGCAGCGTTCGCGCCGACGAACACAATGAGCAGTTCTTC
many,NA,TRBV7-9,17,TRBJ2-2,CASSLDRDPVNTGELFF,TGTGCCAGCAGCTTAGACCGGGACCCAGTGAACACCGGGGAGCTGTTTTTT
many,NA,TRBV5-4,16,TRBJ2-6,CASSGLKVSGANVLTF,TGTGCCAGCAGCGGGTTGAAGGTATCTGGGGCCAACGTCCTGACTTTC
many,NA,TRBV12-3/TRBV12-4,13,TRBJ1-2,CASSLAGEYGYTF,TGTGCCAGCAGTTTAGCGGGGGAGTATGGCTACACCTTC
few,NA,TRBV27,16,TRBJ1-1,CASSLLSRGGNTEAFF,TGTGCCAGCAGTTTACTGAGCAGGGGAGGAAACACTGAAGCTTTCTTT
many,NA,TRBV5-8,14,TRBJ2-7,CASSTGRLYYEQYF,TGTGCCAGCAGCACGGGACGGTTGTACTACGAGCAGTACTTC
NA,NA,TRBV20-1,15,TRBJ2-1,CSARGVIHSYNEQFF,TGCAGTGCTAGAGGTGTCATCCACTCCTACAATGAGCAGTTCTTC
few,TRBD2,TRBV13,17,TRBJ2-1,CASSLGPGSGGAYEQFF,TGTGCCAGCAGCTTAGGCCCTGGGAGCGGGGGGGCCTATGAGCAGTTCTTC
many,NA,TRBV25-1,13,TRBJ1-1,CASSELANTEAFF,TGTGCCAGCAGTGAATTGGCGAACACTGAAGCTTTCTTT
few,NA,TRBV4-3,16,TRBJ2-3,CASSQLSPAAEGPQYF,TGCGCCAGCAGCCAGTTATCCCCAGCGGCAGAGGGGCCGCAGTATTTT
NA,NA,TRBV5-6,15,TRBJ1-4,CASSPTDRTNEKLFF,TGTGCCAGCAGCCCAACGGACAGAACTAATGAAAAACTGTTTTTT
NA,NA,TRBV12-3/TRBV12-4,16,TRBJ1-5,CASSSYPDSSNQPQHF,TGTGCCAGCAGTTCCTACCCGGACAGCAGCAATCAGCCCCAGCATTTT
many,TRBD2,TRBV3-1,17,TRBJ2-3,CASSQDVTSGTRDTQYF,TGTGCCAGCAGCCAAGATGTGACTAGCGGTACGAGGGATACGCAGTATTTT
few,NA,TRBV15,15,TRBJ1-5,CATSREGWGNQPQHF,TGTGCCACCAGCAGAGAGGGATGGGGCAATCAGCCCCAGCATTTT
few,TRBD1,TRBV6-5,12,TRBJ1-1,CASSLTGSEAFF,TGTGCCAGCAGTCTGACAGGGTCTGAAGCTTTCTTT
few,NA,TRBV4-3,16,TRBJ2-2,CASSQEGGWDTGELFF,TGCGCCAGCAGCCAAGAGGGGGGTTGGGACACCGGGGAGCTGTTTTTT
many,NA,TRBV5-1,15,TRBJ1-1,CASSQSNFMNTEAFF,TGCGCCAGCAGCCAGTCAAACTTCATGAACACTGAAGCTTTCTTT
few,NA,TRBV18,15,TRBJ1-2,CASSPPNVMTPGYTF,TGTGCCAGCTCACCACCGAACGTCATGACTCCTGGCTACACCTTC
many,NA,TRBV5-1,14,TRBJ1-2,CASSLEHGREGYTF,TGCGCCAGCAGCTTGGAACATGGTCGGGAAGGCTACACCTTC
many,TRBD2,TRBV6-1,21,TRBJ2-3,CASSESPLAYLGEGDADTQYF,TGTGCCAGCAGTGAAAGCCCCCTCGCCTATTTGGGGGAGGGCGACGCAGATACGCAGTATTTT
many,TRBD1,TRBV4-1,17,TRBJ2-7,CASSQAGTGGRAYEQYF,TGCGCCAGCAGCCAGGCCGGGACAGGGGGCAGGGCCTACGAGCAGTACTTC
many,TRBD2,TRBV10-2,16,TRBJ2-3,CASSLRASGSTDTQYF,TGCGCCAGCAGCTTGAGGGCTAGCGGAAGCACAGATACGCAGTATTTT
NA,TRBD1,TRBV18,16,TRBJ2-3,CASSPPDRARTDTQYF,TGTGCCAGCTCACCACCGGACAGGGCCCGCACAGATACGCAGTATTTT
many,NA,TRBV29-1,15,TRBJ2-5,CSVEGSAPEEETQYF,TGCAGCGTTGAAGGATCGGCCCCGGAGGAAGAGACCCAGTACTTC
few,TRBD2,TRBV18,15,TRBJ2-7,CASSPGGGITYEQYF,TGTGCCAGCTCACCGGGCGGGGGAATAACCTACGAGCAGTACTTC
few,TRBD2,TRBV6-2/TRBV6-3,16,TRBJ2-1,CASSSTRLAGVNEQFF,TGTGCCAGCAGTTCTACCAGACTAGCGGGAGTAAATGAGCAGTTCTTC
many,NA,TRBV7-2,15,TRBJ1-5,CASSYSPGLGQPQHF,TGTGCCAGCAGCTATAGCCCGGGTTTAGGCCAGCCCCAGCATTTT
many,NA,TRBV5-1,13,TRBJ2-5,CASSFPSMETQYF,TGCGCCAGCAGCTTCCCCTCTATGGAGACCCAGTACTTC
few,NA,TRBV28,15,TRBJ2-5,CASSLSGFGVGTQYF,TGTGCCAGCAGTTTATCTGGGTTCGGGGTTGGGACCCAGTACTTC
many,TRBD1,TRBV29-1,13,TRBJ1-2,CSVEGQGGYGYTF,TGCAGCGTTGAAGGACAGGGGGGCTATGGCTACACCTTC
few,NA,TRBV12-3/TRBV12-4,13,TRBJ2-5,CASEDRGSETQYF,TGTGCCAGTGAGGACCGCGGGTCGGAGACCCAGTACTTC
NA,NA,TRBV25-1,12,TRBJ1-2,CASRGTTYGYTF,TGTGCCAGCAGGGGGACTACTTACGGCTACACCTTC
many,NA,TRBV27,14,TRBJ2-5,CASTPIGGEETQYF,TGTGCCAGCACCCCGATTGGAGGGGAAGAGACCCAGTACTTC